Listed here is a single TCR beta chain. Antigen: not known. The ends were cut back, 6 bases at V and 2 bases at J, with 13 bases in the middle. This CDR3 is 15 amino acids long. The data originate from a study of metastatic and nonmetastatic thyroid tumors. Study-wide findings and caveats: Malignant thyroid tumors reportedly exceeded benign nodules significantly in TCR beta diversity, with the difference appearing in blood and tumor.

No treatment of any kind had been given to any patient before thyroid surgery. TCRdb reprocessed the PCR reads via MiXCR. The table has over 50,000 clones, just under 30% seen once. This chain connects TRBV12-3 or TRBV12-4 to TRBJ1-4; weak D call: TRBD1 (6 bases). The sequencing sample was made of blood. This sequence originates from a female donor with papillary thyroid cancer or a benign thyroid nodule (not recorded which). Some clones in this sample may be carry-over from other donors' samples. This CDR3 is CASSSTGYTNEKLFF. As DNA, the CDR3 is TGTGCCAGCAGCTCTACAGGGTACACTAATGAAAAACTGTTTTTT.